Listed below are T cell receptor beta chains from one sample, sequenced in a study of blood T cell repertoires in COVID-19. Clones were read by immunoSEQ multiplex PCR, and TCRdb kept only the in-frame ones, dropping some. The table has a few hundred thousand clones, around four fifths seen once. Source material: PBMCs or T cells enriched from blood (not recorded which). The receptors stem from a man aged 35-49 years who had recovered from COVID-19. Both conserved end residues are part of each CDR3. The order of the fields is clone size, D gene, J gene, V gene, CDR3 protein, CDR3 DNA. D genes are given only for firm matches. Part of the rows lack a size; the others show once, few, many or a class for expanded clones.

clone_size: -; d_call: -; j_call: TRBJ1-1; v_call: TRBV29-1; cdr3_aa: CSGGPGNTEAFF; cdr3_nt: TGCAGCGGAGGGCCAGGGAACACTGAAGCTTTCTTT
clone_size: -; d_call: -; j_call: TRBJ1-1; v_call: TRBV6-6; cdr3_aa: CASSASQGFNTEAFF; cdr3_nt: TGTGCCAGCAGTGCATCACAGGGTTTTAACACTGAAGCTTTCTTT
clone_size: once; d_call: -; j_call: TRBJ1-6; v_call: TRBV9; cdr3_aa: CASCFGFNSPLHF; cdr3_nt: TGTGCCAGCTGTTTCGGGTTCAATTCACCCCTCCACTTT
clone_size: -; d_call: -; j_call: TRBJ2-1; v_call: TRBV2; cdr3_aa: CASSDLLTLGQGSDEQFF; cdr3_nt: TGTGCCAGCAGTGACCTACTTACCCTGGGGCAGGGATCCGATGAGCAGTTCTTC
clone_size: few; d_call: -; j_call: TRBJ1-1; v_call: TRBV12-3/TRBV12-4; cdr3_aa: CASRAHEGTEAFF; cdr3_nt: TGTGCCAGCAGAGCCCACGAGGGTACTGAAGCTTTCTTT
clone_size: once; d_call: -; j_call: TRBJ1-5; v_call: TRBV4-2; cdr3_aa: CASSQQTSSNQPQHF; cdr3_nt: TGTGCCAGCAGCCAACAGACAAGCAGCAATCAGCCCCAGCATTTT
clone_size: -; d_call: -; j_call: TRBJ1-6; v_call: TRBV3-1/TRBV3-2; cdr3_aa: CASSHGEDNSPLHF; cdr3_nt: TGTGCCAGCAGCCACGGGGAGGATAATTCACCCCTCCACTTT
clone_size: -; d_call: -; j_call: TRBJ1-1; v_call: TRBV5-6; cdr3_aa: CASSLGDTEAFF; cdr3_nt: TGTGCCAGCAGCTTAGGGGACACTGAAGCTTTCTTT
clone_size: once; d_call: -; j_call: TRBJ2-2; v_call: TRBV2; cdr3_aa: CASSGGITGELFF; cdr3_nt: TGTGCCAGCAGCGGGGGAATTACCGGGGAGCTGTTTTTT
clone_size: -; d_call: -; j_call: TRBJ1-1; v_call: TRBV19; cdr3_aa: CASSLRGGGATNTEAFF; cdr3_nt: TGTGCCAGTAGTCTTAGGGGCGGTGGGGCCACGAACACTGAAGCTTTCTTT
clone_size: -; d_call: -; j_call: TRBJ1-5; v_call: TRBV10-2; cdr3_aa: CASSGAMGGWQPQHF; cdr3_nt: TGCGCCAGCAGTGGGGCGATGGGGGGGTGGCAGCCCCAGCATTTT
clone_size: -; d_call: TRBD1; j_call: TRBJ2-3; v_call: TRBV15; cdr3_aa: CATSRERTGRTDTQYF; cdr3_nt: TGTGCCACCAGCAGAGAAAGGACAGGTCGTACAGATACGCAGTATTTT
clone_size: few; d_call: -; j_call: TRBJ1-6; v_call: TRBV30; cdr3_aa: CAWSGGGWDSPLHF; cdr3_nt: TGTGCCTGGAGTGGGGGGGGATGGGATTCACCCCTCCACTTT
clone_size: -; d_call: -; j_call: TRBJ1-1; v_call: TRBV25-1; cdr3_aa: CASSLPTPTGVMNTEAFF; cdr3_nt: TGTGCCAGCAGCCTCCCCACACCGACAGGAGTAATGAACACTGAAGCTTTCTTT
clone_size: many; d_call: TRBD1; j_call: TRBJ1-1; v_call: TRBV7-9; cdr3_aa: CASSQAGGSMNTEAFF; cdr3_nt: TGTGCCAGCAGCCAAGCAGGGGGGTCGATGAACACTGAAGCTTTCTTT
clone_size: -; d_call: -; j_call: TRBJ1-2; v_call: TRBV29-1; cdr3_aa: CSAYTYGYTF; cdr3_nt: TGCAGCGCGTACACCTATGGCTACACCTTC
clone_size: few; d_call: -; j_call: TRBJ2-7; v_call: TRBV10-3; cdr3_aa: CAISVGTRYEQYF; cdr3_nt: TGTGCCATCAGTGTCGGGACTCGCTACGAGCAGTACTTC
clone_size: -; d_call: -; j_call: TRBJ1-5; v_call: TRBV6-1; cdr3_aa: CASSETGGAGDQPQHF; cdr3_nt: TGTGCCAGCAGTGAAACTGGGGGGGCTGGCGATCAGCCCCAGCATTTT
clone_size: -; d_call: TRBD1; j_call: TRBJ1-2; v_call: TRBV5-4; cdr3_aa: CASSFSLTGVHYGYTF; cdr3_nt: TGTGCCAGCAGTTTCTCCCTAACAGGGGTTCACTATGGCTACACCTTC
clone_size: -; d_call: -; j_call: TRBJ1-4; v_call: TRBV5-1; cdr3_aa: CASSPGRAEKLFF; cdr3_nt: TGCGCCAGCAGCCCCGGGAGGGCTGAAAAACTGTTTTTT
clone_size: -; d_call: -; j_call: TRBJ1-1; v_call: TRBV24-1; cdr3_aa: CATSQGMEAFF; cdr3_nt: TGTGCCACCTCACAGGGAATGGAAGCTTTCTTT
clone_size: -; d_call: -; j_call: TRBJ1-1; v_call: TRBV27; cdr3_aa: CASSLSEGLGEAFF; cdr3_nt: TGTGCCAGCAGTTTATCGGAGGGCTTGGGTGAAGCTTTCTTT
clone_size: -; d_call: -; j_call: TRBJ2-2; v_call: TRBV7-2; cdr3_aa: CASSLTGELNTGELFF; cdr3_nt: TGTGCCAGCAGCCTGACGGGGGAATTAAACACCGGGGAGCTGTTTTTT
clone_size: -; d_call: -; j_call: TRBJ1-5; v_call: TRBV4-1; cdr3_aa: CASSPRDSPEGQPQHF; cdr3_nt: TGCGCCAGCAGCCCACGAGACTCCCCCGAGGGTCAGCCCCAGCATTTT
clone_size: many; d_call: -; j_call: TRBJ1-6; v_call: TRBV15; cdr3_aa: CATSTGISSYNSPLHF; cdr3_nt: TGTGCCACCAGCACGGGGATAAGCTCCTATAATTCACCCCTCCACTTT
clone_size: -; d_call: TRBD2; j_call: TRBJ2-7; v_call: TRBV4-2; cdr3_aa: CASSQETGGAYEQYF; cdr3_nt: TGTGCCAGCAGCCAAGAGACGGGAGGCGCCTACGAGCAGTACTTC
clone_size: many; d_call: TRBD2; j_call: TRBJ2-1; v_call: TRBV9; cdr3_aa: CAILAGDLYNEQFF; cdr3_nt: TGTGCCATCCTAGCGGGAGACCTCTACAATGAGCAGTTCTTC
clone_size: -; d_call: -; j_call: TRBJ2-1; v_call: TRBV2; cdr3_aa: CASSPQGSYNEQFF; cdr3_nt: TGTGCCAGCAGCCCCCAGGGCAGCTACAATGAGCAGTTCTTC
clone_size: -; d_call: TRBD2; j_call: TRBJ2-1; v_call: TRBV25-1; cdr3_aa: CASSEGGLGLNEQFF; cdr3_nt: TGTGCCAGCAGTGAGGGGGGACTAGGACTCAATGAGCAGTTCTTC